These 25 T cell receptor beta chains share one sample of origin, sequenced in a study of blood T cell repertoires in COVID-19. Produced via immunoSEQ multiplex PCR; TCRdb's table is partial and in-frame only. The sample lists about 250,000 clones, roughly 87% occurring once. Specimen: peripheral blood. The source is a man between 18 and 35 years old with active or convalescent COVID-19.

CDR3 coding DNA: TGTGCCAGCAGCTTCGAGACTAAAGACATTCAGTACTTC. It encodes CASSFETKDIQYF. The chain links TRBV7-9 to TRBJ2-4; D is perhaps TRBD2 (5 bases). Trimming shortened V by 3 bases and J by 8 bases, and 11 bases separated the two germline ends. This CDR3 spans 13 amino acids. In germline, CDR1 is SEHNR, CDR2 FQNEAQ (reference sequence).

This clone was recorded once. The V call is TRBV10-3, the J call TRBJ1-1; maybe TRBD1 (5 bases). This CDR3 spans 13 amino acids. Germline V gives CDR1 ENHRY, CDR2 SYGVKD. With 7 bases removed from V and 1 base from J, the gap between germline ends came to 10 bases. CDR3 region: CAINQGSNTEAFF. In DNA, the CDR3 is TGTGCCATCAATCAGGGATCGAACACTGAAGCTTTCTTT.

The V call is TRBV3-1 (or the pseudogene TRBV3-2), the J call TRBJ1-1; 9 bases align to TRBD1. Germline V gives CDR1 LGHDT, CDR2 YNNKEL (reference sequence). Losses at the gene ends were 1 base for V and 4 bases for J; bases not matched to a gene: 13. The length of the CDR3 is 18 residues. The CDR3 loop is CASSQGPPGQGLITEAFF. DNA of the CDR3: TGTGCCAGCAGCCAAGGACCCCCGGGACAGGGATTGATCACTGAAGCTTTCTTT.

The chain joins TRBV10-1 to TRBJ2-2; D is unclear. Trimming removed 10 bases at V and 3 bases at J, with 18 bases between. The germline V gene encodes CDR1 WNHNN and CDR2 SYGVQD (reference sequence). The CDR3 sequence is 15 residues long. The CDR3 region is CATATIYPYTGELFF. In DNA form, the CDR3 reads TGCGCCACCGCCACGATCTACCCATACACCGGGGAGCTGTTTTTT.

This chain uses TRBV24-1 with TRBJ2-3; D ambiguous. The CDR3 sequence is 11 residues long. Germline CDR1 KGHDR, CDR2 SFDVKD. Between the trimmed V and J ends, which lost 5 bases and 5 bases, there was a span of 4 bases. The CDR3 coding sequence is TGTGCCACCAGTGCCCTAGATACGCAGTATTTT. It yields the protein CATSALDTQYF.

The rearrangement links TRBV7-2 to TRBJ2-5; perhaps TRBD2 as D (5 bases). Germline V CDR1 and CDR2: SGHTA, FQGNSA. The CDR3 loop spans 13 amino acids. The ends were cut back, 8 bases at V and 4 bases at J, with 14 bases in the middle. CDR3 in amino acids: CASLPGSRETQYF. The DNA of the CDR3 is TGTGCCAGCTTGCCGGGATCGAGAGAGACCCAGTACTTC.

This clone has a single count. The rearrangement uses TRBV20-1 and TRBJ2-5, with D possibly TRBD2 on 6 matching bases. The CDR3 has 13 amino acids. The germline V gene encodes CDR1 DFQATT and CDR2 SNEGSKA (reference sequence). V was cut by 3 bases and J by 5 bases, with 13 bases left in between. CDR3 nucleotide sequence: TGCAGTGCTAGTGACGGGGCGGGGGAGACCCAGTACTTC. Translation: CSASDGAGETQYF.

The chain has TRBV6-1 and TRBJ1-2; TRBD1 aligns across 7 bases. The CDR3 length is 15 residues. The trim removed 2 bases at V and 4 bases at J, leaving 7 bases unmatched. The V gene's germline CDR1 is MNHNS and CDR2 SASEGT. The CDR3 coding sequence is TGTGCCAGCAGTGAATTGGCCAGGGGGTTCTATGGCTACACCTTC. It specifies CASSELARGFYGYTF.

The chain is built from TRBV14 and TRBJ1-1; possible D gene TRBD1, 6 bases. The germline V and J ends were trimmed by 6 bases and 4 bases, with 18 bases remaining between them. CDR3 size: 15 residues. Germline CDR1 reads SGHDN; CDR2 reads FVKESK. CDR3 amino acids: CASRPNSGGATEAFF. The CDR3 coding sequence is TGTGCCAGCAGACCTAACAGTGGGGGGGCCACTGAAGCTTTCTTT.

J is TRBJ1-3 and V is TRBV11-2; 8 nucleotides align to TRBD1. Trimming removed 5 bases from V and 1 base from J; junction bases left unmatched: 7. The CDR3 is made up of 16 amino acids. The germline CDR1 and CDR2 sequences are SGHAT and FQNNGV. The CDR3, as DNA: TGTGCCAGCAGCCCTCGGACAGGGCCTTCTGGAAACACCATATATTTT. Residues: CASSPRTGPSGNTIYF. The whole variable domain, filled in from reference TRBV11-2 and TRBJ1-3, reads EAGVAQSPRYKIIEKRQSVAFWCNPISGHATLYWYQQILGQGPKLLIQFQNNGVVDDSQLPKDRFSAERLKGVDSTLKIQPAKLEDSAVYLCASSPRTGPSGNTIYFGEGSWLTVV.

This chain links TRBV10-1 with TRBJ2-2; TRBD2 matches 12 bases. The ends lost 6 bases at V and 0 bases at J; junction bases unmatched: 2. The germline V gene encodes CDR1 WNHNN and CDR2 SYGVQD (reference sequence). This CDR3 contains 16 residues. The DNA of the CDR3 is TGCGCCAGCAGCCGGACTAGCGGGGCGAACACCGGGGAGCTGTTTTTT. Protein product: CASSRTSGANTGELFF.

This chain connects TRBV9 to TRBJ2-1; 11 bases align to TRBD2. The CDR3 has 18 amino acids. Per the germline V gene, CDR1 is SGDLS and CDR2 is YYNGEE. The trim removed 0 bases at V and 8 bases at J, leaving 13 bases unmatched. This chain's CDR3 is CASSVAPPASGRYDEQFF. The CDR3 DNA sequence: TGTGCCAGCAGCGTAGCACCCCCGGCTAGCGGGAGGTACGATGAGCAGTTCTTC.

This clone was found a few times. The chain carries TRBV12-5 and TRBJ1-3; D unresolved. V lost 3 bases and J 1 base, leaving 7 bases between the germline ends. The CDR3 consists of 14 residues. Germline loops: CDR1 LGHNT, CDR2 FRNRAP. The chain's CDR3 is CASGFLGSGNTIYF. The CDR3 DNA is TGTGCTAGTGGTTTCCTAGGTTCTGGAAACACCATATATTTT.

The chain is built from TRBV19 and TRBJ1-2; no firm D call. The V end was cut by 5 bases, the J end by 4 bases, with 14 bases between. Germline V CDR1 and CDR2: LNHDA, SQIVND (reference sequence). The CDR3 sequence is 14 residues long. The CDR3 coding sequence is TGTGCCAGTAGTCCCAGTGGGGAGGGCTATGGCTACACCTTC. It specifies CASSPSGEGYGYTF.

This sequence joins TRBV6-6 and TRBJ1-4; D not certain. The CDR3 extends over 17 amino acids. The V and J ends lost 5 bases and 0 bases respectively, with 16 bases between them. Germline assignment: CDR1 MNHNY and CDR2 SVGAGI (reference sequence). CDR3 amino acids: CASSRVRDTTTNEKLFF. CDR3 DNA: TGTGCCAGCAGTCGGGTACGAGACACCACAACTAATGAAAAACTGTTTTTT.

V gene TRBV7-8 combines with J gene TRBJ1-6; no reliable D call. CDR1 is SGHVS and CDR2 is FQNEAQ in the germline V gene. Trimming took 0 bases from V and 4 from J, leaving 13 bases between them. This CDR3 contains 17 residues. The CDR3 loop reads CASSLASNGGYNSPLHF. As DNA, the CDR3 is TGTGCCAGCAGCTTAGCGAGTAATGGAGGGTATAATTCACCCCTCCACTTT.

CDR3: CSVDGRGRAGFYGYTF. The DNA for the CDR3 is TGCAGCGTTGACGGCAGGGGGCGCGCGGGTTTCTATGGCTACACCTTC. The chain combines TRBV29-1 with TRBJ1-2, with 8 positions matching TRBD1. After removal of 3 bases from V and 4 bases from J, the junction contained 13 bases not matched to a gene. Germline CDR1 SQVTM, CDR2 ANQGSEA. This CDR3 comprises 16 residues.

The V call is TRBV28, the J call TRBJ2-7; D gene uncertain. The germline V gene encodes CDR1 MDHEN and CDR2 SYDVKM. The length of the CDR3 is 15 residues. V lost 2 bases and J 0 bases, leaving 11 bases between the germline ends. CDR3 amino acids: CASSLGGADSYEQYF. The CDR3 nucleotides read TGTGCCAGCAGTTTAGGTGGCGCGGACTCCTACGAGCAGTACTTC.

The CDR3 here is CASSLEGLGVSGEQYF. Written as DNA, the CDR3 is TGTGCCAGCAGCTTAGAGGGGCTAGGGGTCAGTGGCGAGCAGTACTTC. This sequence joins TRBV13 and TRBJ2-7; maybe TRBD1 (5 bases). Germline loops: CDR1 PRHDT, CDR2 FYEKMQ (reference sequence). V lost 1 base, J lost 6 bases, and 19 bases lay in between. The CDR3 has 16 amino acids.

This clone came up a few times. The genes are TRBV7-2 and TRBJ1-4; TRBD1 agrees at 10 bases. Germline CDR1 reads SGHTA; CDR2 reads FQGNSA. The trim removed 4 bases at V and 7 bases at J, leaving 9 bases unmatched. This CDR3 is 16 amino acids long. CDR3 bases: TGTGCCAGCAGCTCCTTTGGGACAGGGGCGGGTGAAAAACTGTTTTTT. It codes for CASSSFGTGAGEKLFF.

The count of this clone is one. The CDR3 reads CASSLGRGTEAFF. The CDR3 DNA is TGTGCCAGCAGCTTAGGCCGAGGAACTGAAGCTTTCTTT. The chain recombines TRBV13 with TRBJ1-1; D is unclear. Trimming shortened V by 0 bases and J by 5 bases, and 7 bases separated the two germline ends. The germline V gene encodes CDR1 PRHDT and CDR2 FYEKMQ (reference sequence). The CDR3 is made up of 13 amino acids. The full variable domain, with the rest looked up from reference TRBV13 and TRBJ1-1, is AAGVIQSPRHLIKEKRETATLKCYPIPRHDTVYWYQQGPGQDPQFLISFYEKMQSDKGSIPDRFSAQQFSDYHSELNMSSLELGDSALYFCASSLGRGTEAFFGQGTRLTVV.

This chain links TRBV5-1 with TRBJ2-1; 15 bases align to TRBD2. There are 20 residues in the CDR3. From germline, CDR1 is SGHRS and CDR2 YFSETQ. Trimming cost V 3 bases and J 1 base; bases outside gene matches: 11. In DNA form, the CDR3 reads TGCGCCAGCAGCTCGGCCCGGACTAGCGGGGGGGCCGTGTCCTACAATGAGCAGTTCTTC. Translating it yields CASSSARTSGGAVSYNEQFF.

The rearrangement joins TRBV19 to TRBJ2-1, with D tentatively TRBD2 (5 bases). Trimming shortened V by 7 bases and J by 6 bases, and 19 bases separated the two germline ends. This CDR3 spans 15 amino acids. Germline values: CDR1 LNHDA, CDR2 SQIVND (reference sequence). CDR3: CASMEWLGGFNEQFF. DNA of the CDR3: TGTGCCAGTATGGAATGGCTTGGCGGGTTCAATGAGCAGTTCTTC. The variable domain in full, completed from reference TRBV19 and TRBJ2-1, reads DGGITQSPKYLFRKEGQNVTLSCEQNLNHDAMYWYRQDPGQGLRLIYYSQIVNDFQKGDIAEGYSVSREKKESFPLTVTSAQKNPTAFYLCASMEWLGGFNEQFFGPGTRLTVL.

This clone was found a few times. J is TRBJ2-7 and V is TRBV28; 7 positions match TRBD2. The J segment lost 3 bases and the V segment lost 4 bases, leaving 9 bases of the junction unmatched. The CDR3 sequence is 15 residues long. Germline V gives CDR1 MDHEN, CDR2 SYDVKM. This chain's CDR3 is CASSSPPAGSYEQYF. The DNA for the CDR3 is TGTGCCAGCAGTTCTCCCCCAGCGGGGAGCTACGAGCAGTACTTC.

Comments on this clone: The junction and the germline gene differ at one end; a read error may be behind it. The genes are TRBV6-5 and TRBJ2-7; 14 bases fit TRBD2. CDR1 MNHEY and CDR2 SVGAGI come from the germline V gene. The CDR3 sequence is 15 residues long. The CDR3 here is CASSHGLAGGYGQYF. CDR3 nucleotide sequence: TGTGCCAGCAGCCACGGACTAGCGGGAGGATACGGGCAGTACTTC.